What follows are 5 T cell receptor beta chains derived from one specimen sequenced in a study of cytomegalovirus exposure and HLA in healthy donors (dated by TCRdb to about 2017). Libraries were prepared through the immunoSEQ multiplex PCR assay. The multiplex PCR relied on a mix of 60 forward primers for TCR Vbeta segments and 13 reverse primers for TCR Jbeta segments. As stored in TCRdb, this immuneACCESS dataset retains in-frame rearrangements with V and J assigned. A fraction of the clones does not appear; measured against another copy, unresolved V genes explain less than half of the discrepancy, and the remainder lacks a known reason. The sample table records some 110,000 clones. Roughly 6.6% of the sample goes to the ten largest clones. The sequencing sample was made of PBMCs. The receptors were sampled from a man aged 40-49 years in good health and CMV-seropositive.

J is TRBJ2-1 and V is TRBV29-1, with TRBD2 matching over 15 bases. V lost 8 bases, J lost 0 bases, and 2 bases stayed unmatched. This CDR3 contains 15 residues. CDR1 SQVTM and CDR2 ANQGSEA come from the germline V gene. The CDR3 DNA sequence: TGCAGCTCGGGACTAGCGGGGGGCTCCTACAATGAGCAGTTCTTC. Protein sequence: CSSGLAGGSYNEQFF.

The rearrangement uses TRBV27 and TRBJ2-1; 10 positions match TRBD2. V lost 2 bases to trimming and J lost 7 bases; unmatched junction nucleotides: 5. Germline assignment: CDR1 MNHEY and CDR2 SMNVEV (reference sequence). This CDR3 spans 15 amino acids. Here the CDR3 reads CASSLLAGAMNEQFF. The CDR3 DNA reads TGTGCCAGCAGTTTACTAGCGGGAGCAATGAATGAGCAGTTCTTC.

This chain uses TRBV7-9 with TRBJ2-1; perhaps TRBD2 as D (6 bases). The CDR3 covers 14 residues. V lost 3 bases and J 7 bases, leaving 13 bases between the germline ends. Per germline, CDR1 SEHNR and CDR2 FQNEAQ (reference sequence). CDR3 in amino acids: CASSFPGVVNEQFF. The CDR3 coding sequence is TGTGCCAGCAGCTTCCCGGGAGTAGTTAATGAGCAGTTCTTC.

V usage is TRBV5-1 and J usage is TRBJ1-2, with D possibly matching TRBD1 (5 bases). Trimming stripped 0 bases from V and 3 bases from J, with 9 bases between. Per germline, CDR1 SGHRS and CDR2 YFSETQ. The length of the CDR3 is 14 residues. In nucleotides, the CDR3 is TGCGCCAGCAGCTTGGAAGGGGCCGACTATGGCTACACCTTC. Amino acid sequence: CASSLEGADYGYTF. The whole variable domain, filled in from reference TRBV5-1 and TRBJ1-2, reads KAGVTQTPRYLIKTRGQQVTLSCSPISGHRSVSWYQQTPGQGLQFLFEYFSETQRNKGNFPGRFSGRQFSNSRSEMNVSTLELGDSALYLCASSLEGADYGYTFGSGTRLTVV.

This chain uses TRBV28 with TRBJ1-1; D not resolved. The CDR3 sequence is 13 residues long. V lost 6 bases, J lost 4 bases, and 12 bases lay in between. CDR1 MDHEN and CDR2 SYDVKM come from the germline V gene. The CDR3 region has the DNA TGTGCCAGCAGCTGGAGGAGTATCACTGAAGCTTTCTTT. It translates to CASSWRSITEAFF.